This TCR beta chain was sequenced for a study of cytomegalovirus exposure and HLA in healthy donors. Study findings and constraints: One cluster of highly shared sequence variants probably arose as a sequencing artifact. Researchers counted around 170 TCR beta chains as cytomegalovirus-associated. As was reported, the HLA-A and HLA-B alleles of most subjects were accurately predicted from TCR beta sequences.

The PCR employed 60 Vbeta primers together with 13 Jbeta primers. Assay used: immunoSEQ multiplex PCR; TCRdb lists only in-frame clones, some missing. The sample includes about 140,000 clones, around 79% of them seen just once. Of note for this clone: As yet, its antigen is unknown.

V lost 1 base to trimming and J lost 4 bases; unmatched junction nucleotides: 3. The CDR3 is 14 residues long. Germline lookup yields CDR1 LGHNA and CDR2 YNFKEQ. This TCR was recovered from a woman in her forties or fifties in good health and CMV-seropositive. The sequenced sample was PBMCs. The rearrangement joins TRBV4-2 to TRBJ2-5, with 7 bases identical to TRBD2. The chain's CDR3 is CASSQGTRAETQYF. The CDR3, as DNA: TGTGCCAGCAGCCAAGGGACTAGGGCAGAGACCCAGTACTTC.